These 28 T cell receptor beta chains came from one sample sequenced in a study of blood T cell repertoires in COVID-19. TCRdb's copy holds only in-frame clones and misses some; the assay was immunoSEQ multiplex PCR. The sample has about 60,000 clones, around 90% seen once. The sequenced sample was peripheral blood. Every receptor here comes from a human donor with active COVID-19. The donor label of this sample is uncertain.

J is TRBJ2-7 and V is TRBV3-1 (or the pseudogene TRBV3-2), with TRBD1 matching over 7 bases. This CDR3 comprises 15 residues. In germline, CDR1 is LGHDT, CDR2 YNNKEL (reference sequence). The V and J ends lost 4 bases and 0 bases, in that order; junction bases with no gene match: 6. CDR3 protein: CASSRATGTSYEQYF. CDR3 in DNA: TGTGCCAGCAGCCGGGCGACAGGGACCTCCTACGAGCAGTACTTC.

V usage is TRBV5-6 and J usage is TRBJ1-1; D is ambiguous. Between the trimmed V and J ends, which lost 4 bases and 4 bases, there was a span of 11 bases. The CDR3 length is 13 residues. Per the germline V gene, CDR1 is SGHDT and CDR2 is YYEEEE. This chain's CDR3 is CASSPTKFTEAFF. The CDR3 bases are TGTGCCAGCAGCCCGACAAAATTCACTGAAGCTTTCTTT.

This chain joins TRBV19 and TRBJ1-1; TRBD1 matches at 12 bases. V gave up 5 bases and J gave up 1 base; unmatched junction bases: 5. Germline V CDR1 and CDR2: LNHDA, SQIVND (reference sequence). The CDR3 contains 16 residues. The CDR3 bases are TGTGCCAGTAGTTTCGGGACAGGGGGCACGAACACTGAAGCTTTCTTT. Amino acids: CASSFGTGGTNTEAFF.

The CDR3 sequence: CASSVDSGGYNEQFF. In DNA, the CDR3 is TGTGCCAGCAGCGTAGATAGCGGGGGTTACAATGAGCAGTTCTTC. The rearrangement joins TRBV9 to TRBJ2-1; 9 nucleotides line up with TRBD2. This CDR3 is 15 amino acids long. The germline V gene has CDR1 SGDLS and CDR2 YYNGEE. V dropped 0 bases and J dropped 4; count of bases not matched to a gene: 2.

This clone was counted between two and nine times. The chain joins TRBV19 to TRBJ2-2; 9 nucleotides align to TRBD2. CDR1 is LNHDA, CDR2 SQIVND, per germline (reference sequence). The V gene end was trimmed by 6 bases and the J gene end by 6 bases; junction bases not matched to a gene: 2. The CDR3 covers 13 residues. CDR3 protein: CASRLAGAGELFF. CDR3 sequence (DNA): TGTGCCAGTAGACTAGCGGGTGCCGGGGAGCTGTTTTTT.

V and J are TRBV29-1 and TRBJ1-1; TRBD1 aligns across 7 bases. The junction had 8 bases not matched to a gene; V was cut back by 6 bases and J by 1 base. CDR3 length: 14 amino acids. From germline, CDR1 is SQVTM and CDR2 ANQGSEA. The CDR3 loop is CSVTPGGANTEAFF. The CDR3 nucleotides are TGCAGCGTCACCCCAGGGGGTGCGAACACTGAAGCTTTCTTT.

The V gene is TRBV12-5, the J gene TRBJ1-1, with TRBD1 as a possible D gene (6 bases). The CDR3 length is 15 residues. V gave up 2 bases and J gave up 1 base, with 11 bases separating them. The germline V gene encodes CDR1 LGHNT and CDR2 FRNRAP. The CDR3 is CASGLPSGANTEAFF. As DNA, the CDR3 is TGTGCTAGTGGTTTGCCGTCAGGGGCGAACACTGAAGCTTTCTTT.

The V and J genes are TRBV6-2 or TRBV6-3 and TRBJ2-7; D possibly corresponds to TRBD1 (6 bases). This CDR3 is 14 amino acids long. Trimming shortened V by 5 bases and J by 0 bases, and 11 bases separated the two germline ends. The V gene's germline CDR1 is MNHEY and CDR2 SVGEGT. Written as DNA, the CDR3 is TGTGCCAGCAGTCAGACAGGTTTCTCCTACGAGCAGTACGTC. It is translated as CASSQTGFSYEQYV.

V is TRBV12-3 or TRBV12-4 and J is TRBJ2-7, with D perhaps matching TRBD1 (5 bases). V was clipped by 6 bases and J by 3 bases, with 9 bases between them. The CDR3 has 12 residues. In DNA form, the CDR3 reads TGTGCCAGCAGCCTGGACATCTACGAGCAGTACTTC. Residues: CASSLDIYEQYF.

CDR3 amino acids: CASSQVSGRETQYF. DNA of the CDR3: TGTGCCAGCAGCCAAGTGTCTGGGCGCGAGACCCAGTACTTC. The V call is TRBV3-1 (or the pseudogene TRBV3-2), the J call TRBJ2-5; D is unresolved. Trimming left V 1 base short and J 5 bases short, with 11 bases between. The CDR3 loop spans 14 amino acids. Germline V gene sequence: CDR1 LGHDT, CDR2 YNNKEL (reference sequence).

V gene TRBV7-2 combines with J gene TRBJ1-2, with TRBD1 matching over 7 bases. Trimming at V came to 5 bases and at J to 6 bases, leaving 9 bases not matched to a gene. CDR3 size: 14 residues. Germline CDR1 SGHTA, CDR2 FQGNSA. CDR3 protein: CASSRPEGAHGYTF. The CDR3 region has the DNA TGTGCCAGCAGCCGCCCCGAGGGGGCTCATGGCTACACCTTC.

The DNA for the CDR3 is TGTGCCAGCAGTGCCCCGGGACAGGTTCTTTACGAGCAGTACTTC. Encoded protein: CASSAPGQVLYEQYF. The V and J genes are TRBV2 and TRBJ2-7; 8 bases agree with TRBD1. The germline gives CDR1 SNHLY, CDR2 FYNNEI. The V gene end was trimmed by 4 bases and the J gene end by 4 bases; junction bases not matched to a gene: 9. The CDR3 is made up of 15 amino acids.

The chain uses TRBV12-3 or TRBV12-4 and TRBJ1-2; tentative D call: TRBD1 (5 bases). The V and J ends lost 5 bases and 4 bases respectively, with 11 bases between them. The CDR3 contains 13 residues. This CDR3 reads CASSPTALYGYTF. CDR3 sequence (DNA): TGTGCCAGCAGTCCGACAGCGCTCTATGGCTACACCTTC.

The rearrangement links TRBV7-9 to TRBJ1-2; D unresolved. The V and J ends lost 0 bases and 5 bases respectively, with 10 bases between them. This CDR3 comprises 14 residues. CDR1 and CDR2 (germline): SEHNR, FQNEAQ (reference sequence). The CDR3 reads CASSLASPGYGYTF. The CDR3 region has the DNA TGTGCCAGCAGCTTAGCGTCCCCGGGGTATGGCTACACCTTC. The full variable domain, its missing parts supplied by reference TRBV7-9 and TRBJ1-2, is DTGVSQNPRHKITKRGQNVTFRCDPISEHNRLYWYRQTLGQGPEFLTYFQNEAQLEKSRLLSDRFSAERPKGSFSTLEIQRTEQGDSAMYLCASSLASPGYGYTFGSGTRLTVV.

J is TRBJ2-1 and V is TRBV21-1; the table's TRBD2 call for D was not verified on the DNA. TRBV21-1 is given as a pseudogene. This CDR3 has 11 residues. CDR3 DNA: TGTGCCAGCAGCTCTTGTCATGAGCAGTTCTTC. Its translation is CASSSCHEQFF.

The CDR3 loop is CASSSLGAKNIQYF. CDR3 sequence (DNA): TGTGCCAGCAGCTCACTAGGTGCCAAAAACATTCAGTACTTC. The chain carries TRBV5-6 and TRBJ2-4; possibly TRBD2 for D (5 bases). The CDR3 totals 14 residues. CDR1 is SGHDT, CDR2 YYEEEE, per germline. Between the trimmed V and J ends, which lost 3 bases and 1 base, there was a span of 8 bases.

This chain connects TRBV11-1 to TRBJ1-5, with a possible D match to TRBD1 (5 bases). Germline CDR1 is SGHAT and CDR2 is FQDESV (reference sequence). V was clipped by 2 bases and J by 4 bases, with 9 bases between them. CDR3 length equals 14 residues. The CDR3 is CASSLSPGNQPQHF. CDR3 bases: TGTGCCAGCAGCTTAAGTCCAGGGAATCAGCCCCAGCATTTT.

The V and J genes are TRBV19 and TRBJ2-5; 7 nucleotides line up with TRBD1. V lost 5 bases, J lost 1 base, and 13 bases stayed unmatched. Germline V gene data show CDR1 as LNHDA and CDR2 as SQIVND (reference sequence). The CDR3 is 17 amino acids. Here the CDR3 DNA reads TGTGCCAGTAGTGCACGGCCCGCACAGGGGTCCCAAGAGACCCAGTACTTC. Its translation: CASSARPAQGSQETQYF. The full variable domain, in which reference TRBV19 and TRBJ2-5 provide the parts outside the CDR3, is DGGITQSPKYLFRKEGQNVTLSCEQNLNHDAMYWYRQDPGQGLRLIYYSQIVNDFQKGDIAEGYSVSREKKESFPLTVTSAQKNPTAFYLCASSARPAQGSQETQYFGPGTRLLVL.

The CDR3, as DNA: TGTGCCACCAGTGACCGCCGGACAGGGGGCGATGAGCAGTTCTTC. Its translation is CATSDRRTGGDEQFF. J is TRBJ2-1 and V is TRBV24-1; the match to TRBD1 covers 11 bases. Germline CDR1 and CDR2: KGHDR and SFDVKD. J gave up 8 bases and V 4 bases, and 6 bases lay outside the gene matches. This CDR3 contains 15 residues.

The rearrangement uses TRBV6-2 or TRBV6-3 and TRBJ2-7; 8 bases line up with TRBD1. The germline gives CDR1 MNHEY, CDR2 SVGEGT. This CDR3 has 14 residues. The trim removed 6 bases at V and 3 bases at J, leaving 7 bases unmatched. The DNA for the CDR3 is TGTGCCAGCAGCCCTACAGGGGGTTTCTACGAGCAGTACGTC. The encoded protein is CASSPTGGFYEQYV.

Turning to this clone: An end of the junction does not agree with germline; a read error may underlie this. The gene calls are TRBV19 and TRBJ1-3; D possibly corresponds to TRBD1 (5 bases). Germline V gene data show CDR1 as LNHDA and CDR2 as SQIVND (reference sequence). This CDR3 is built from 16 residues. The CDR3: CASSTDRRPSGSTIYF. The CDR3 nucleotides are TGTGCCAGTAGTACCGACAGACGGCCCTCTGGAAGCACCATATATTTT. The variable domain in full, with the rest retrieved from reference TRBV19 and TRBJ1-3, is DGGITQSPKYLFRKEGQNVTLSCEQNLNHDAMYWYRQDPGQGLRLIYYSQIVNDFQKGDIAEGYSVSREKKESFPLTVTSAQKNPTAFYLCASSTDRRPSGSTIYFGEGSWLTVV.

The V and J genes are TRBV7-9 and TRBJ2-3; tentative D call: TRBD2 (5 bases). Germline loops: CDR1 SEHNR, CDR2 FQNEAQ (reference sequence). V was pared by 6 bases and J by 3 bases, with 7 bases between. This CDR3 has 12 amino acids. The CDR3 here is CASSSGTDTQYF. The CDR3 nucleotides read TGTGCCAGCAGTTCGGGAACAGATACGCAGTATTTT.

This clone was seen only once. In nucleotides, the CDR3 is TGTGCCAGCAGTGATCTACACGAGCAGTACTTC. Its translation: CASSDLHEQYF. V and J are TRBV6-1 and TRBJ2-7; D is ambiguous. V lost 3 bases to trimming and J lost 5 bases, with 5 bases between them. The germline V gene encodes CDR1 MNHNS and CDR2 SASEGT. This CDR3 has 11 amino acids.

This chain uses TRBV7-9 with TRBJ2-3; a weak D match, TRBD1 (5 bases). The germline V gene has CDR1 SEHNR and CDR2 FQNEAQ (reference sequence). V dropped 2 bases and J dropped 9 bases, with 15 bases sitting between them. The CDR3 consists of 14 residues. DNA of the CDR3: TGTGCCAGCAGCTTAACCCAAAGGGGCTTGACGCAGTATTTT. Its protein is CASSLTQRGLTQYF.

V usage is TRBV6-5 and J usage is TRBJ2-3, with 10 bases matching TRBD2. J lost 3 bases, V lost 0 bases, and 3 bases had no gene match. The CDR3 consists of 16 residues. From germline, CDR1 is MNHEY and CDR2 SVGAGI. CDR3 protein: CASSYSSGGATDTQYF. Written as DNA, the CDR3 is TGTGCCAGCAGTTACTCGAGCGGGGGGGCAACAGATACGCAGTATTTT.

The V gene is TRBV12-3 or TRBV12-4, the J gene TRBJ2-1, with D possibly TRBD2 on 5 matching bases. Deletions cut 5 bases from V and 5 bases from J, with 7 bases between. There are 12 residues in the CDR3. Written as DNA, the CDR3 is TGTGCCAGCAGTCTCGGGGACAATGAGCAGTTCTTC. This gives the protein CASSLGDNEQFF.

The rearrangement links TRBV4-2 to TRBJ2-2, with 9 bases that match TRBD1. Germline V gene sequence: CDR1 LGHNA, CDR2 YNFKEQ. V dropped 5 bases and J dropped 4; count of bases not matched to a gene: 8. The CDR3 length is 16 residues. The CDR3 region is CASSFGGQGRTGELFF. CDR3 coding DNA: TGTGCCAGCAGCTTCGGAGGACAGGGGCGCACCGGGGAGCTGTTTTTT.

The rearrangement links TRBV6-6 to TRBJ2-7, with 7 positions matching TRBD1. The CDR3 is 13 residues long. Unmatched junction bases numbered 6, after V lost 5 bases and J lost 5 bases. Germline values: CDR1 MNHNY, CDR2 SVGAGI (reference sequence). CDR3 in amino acids: CASSLTGWNEQYV. The CDR3 bases are TGTGCCAGCAGTCTGACAGGGTGGAACGAGCAGTACGTC.